What follows are 5 T cell receptor beta chains derived from one specimen sequenced in a study of PD-1 blockade in classical Hodgkin lymphoma. Some clones are missing from TCRdb's copy, which holds only in-frame ones; the method was immunoSEQ multiplex PCR. The data hold roughly 30,000 clones, with about 80% observed a single time. Sample time point: cycle 4 day 1 (C4D1), after about 6 weeks of nivolumab. Every patient had relapsed following autologous stem cell transplantation, and cohorts differed in brentuximab vedotin exposure. Purification of CD4+ T cells from thawed PBMCs was achieved by magnetic negative selection. Sequencing was performed on CD4+ T cells from blood, taken before the fourth cycle of nivolumab. Receptors originate from a human donor with classical Hodgkin lymphoma.

The rearrangement joins TRBV5-4 to TRBJ2-4, with 8 bases lining up with TRBD2. V shed 4 bases, J shed 8 bases, and the junction held 8 bases outside the gene matches. Germline V gene sequence: CDR1 SGHNT, CDR2 YYREEE (reference sequence). The CDR3 loop spans 14 amino acids. CDR3 loop: CASSTPTSVDIQYF. CDR3 in DNA: TGTGCCAGCAGCACCCCGACTAGCGTAGACATTCAGTACTTC.

DNA of the CDR3: TGCAGCGTCCAAGGACGGGCTGACCCCTACGAGCAGTACTTC. This encodes CSVQGRADPYEQYF. This chain joins TRBV29-1 and TRBJ2-7; D is ambiguous. Germline CDR1 and CDR2: SQVTM and ANQGSEA. CDR3 length: 14 amino acids. Trimming stripped 6 bases from V and 2 bases from J, with 17 bases between.

The rearrangement joins TRBV10-3 to TRBJ2-7, with TRBD2 matching over 11 bases. The germline V gene encodes CDR1 ENHRY and CDR2 SYGVKD. Trimming cost V 10 bases and J 3 bases; bases outside gene matches: 23. This CDR3 has 19 amino acids. The CDR3 sequence: CATFGSRTSGLSFGYEQYF. The CDR3 nucleotides read TGTGCCACCTTTGGTTCCAGGACTAGCGGGTTAAGCTTCGGCTACGAGCAGTACTTC.

This chain joins TRBV11-2 and TRBJ2-1; no definite D call. CDR1 and CDR2 from the germline V gene are SGHAT and FQNNGV. The CDR3 sequence is 10 residues long. Trimming removed 5 bases from V and 9 bases from J, with 5 bases in between. For the CDR3, the DNA is TGTGCCAGCAGCCCCACTGAGCAGTTCTTC. Its protein product is CASSPTEQFF.

The rearrangement uses TRBV6-1 and TRBJ1-4; D is possibly TRBD1 (5 bases). The CDR3 contains 14 residues. Germline V gene sequence: CDR1 MNHNS, CDR2 SASEGT. Trimming took 3 bases from V and 5 from J, leaving 10 bases between them. CDR3 sequence: CASSEGRRNEKLFF. DNA of the CDR3: TGTGCCAGCAGTGAGGGACGGAGAAATGAAAAACTGTTTTTT.